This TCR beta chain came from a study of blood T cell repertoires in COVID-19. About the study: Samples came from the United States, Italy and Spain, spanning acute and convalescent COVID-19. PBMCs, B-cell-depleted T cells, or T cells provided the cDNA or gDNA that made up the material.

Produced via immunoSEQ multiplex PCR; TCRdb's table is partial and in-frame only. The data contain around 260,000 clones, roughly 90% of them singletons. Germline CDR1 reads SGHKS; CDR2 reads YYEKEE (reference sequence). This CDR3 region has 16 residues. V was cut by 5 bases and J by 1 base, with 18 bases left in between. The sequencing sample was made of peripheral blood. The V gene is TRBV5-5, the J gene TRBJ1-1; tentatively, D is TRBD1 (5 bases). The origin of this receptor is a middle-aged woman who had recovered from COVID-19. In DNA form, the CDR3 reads TGTGCCAGCAGTTCCGTCTTTGACAGCAGGAACACTGAAGCTTTCTTT. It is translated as CASSSVFDSRNTEAFF.